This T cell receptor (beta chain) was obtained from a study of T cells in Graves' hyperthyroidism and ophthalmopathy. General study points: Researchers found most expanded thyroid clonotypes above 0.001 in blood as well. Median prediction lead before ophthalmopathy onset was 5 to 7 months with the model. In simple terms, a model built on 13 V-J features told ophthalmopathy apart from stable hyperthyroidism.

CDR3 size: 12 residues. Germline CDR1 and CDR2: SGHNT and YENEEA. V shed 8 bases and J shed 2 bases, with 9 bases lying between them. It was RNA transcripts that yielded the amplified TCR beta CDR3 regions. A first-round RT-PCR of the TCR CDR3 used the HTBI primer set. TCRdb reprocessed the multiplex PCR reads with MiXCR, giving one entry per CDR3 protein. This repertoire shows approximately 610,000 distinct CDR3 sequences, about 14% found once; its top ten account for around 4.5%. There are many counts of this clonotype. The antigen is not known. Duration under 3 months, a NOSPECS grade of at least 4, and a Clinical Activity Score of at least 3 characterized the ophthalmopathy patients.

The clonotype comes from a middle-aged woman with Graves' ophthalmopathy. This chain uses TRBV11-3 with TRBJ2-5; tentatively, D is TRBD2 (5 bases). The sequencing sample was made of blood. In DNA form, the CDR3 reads TGTGCCAGCCGAGCGGATCAAGAGACCCAGTACTTC. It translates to CASRADQETQYF.